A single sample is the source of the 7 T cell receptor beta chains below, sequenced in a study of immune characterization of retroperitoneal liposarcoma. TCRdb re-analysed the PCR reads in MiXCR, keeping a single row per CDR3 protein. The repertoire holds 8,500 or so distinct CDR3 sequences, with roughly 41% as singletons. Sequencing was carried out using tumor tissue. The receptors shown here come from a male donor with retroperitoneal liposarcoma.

The CDR3 loop reads CASSLGRNEQFF. The CDR3 DNA reads TGTGCCAGCAGCCTCGGGCGGAATGAGCAGTTCTTC. This chain joins TRBV11-3 and TRBJ2-1, with D unresolved. The CDR3 loop spans 12 amino acids. Germline assignment: CDR1 SGHNT and CDR2 YENEEA. V was pared by 5 bases and J by 7 bases, with 9 bases between.

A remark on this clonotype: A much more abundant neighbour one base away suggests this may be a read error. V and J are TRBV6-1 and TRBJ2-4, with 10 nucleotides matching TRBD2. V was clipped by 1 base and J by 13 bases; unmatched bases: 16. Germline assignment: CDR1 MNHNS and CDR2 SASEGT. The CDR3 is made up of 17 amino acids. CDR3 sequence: CASSEVHSGGSANEQYF. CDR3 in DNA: TGTGCCAGCAGTGAAGTGCATAGCGGGGGGTCAGCTAATGAGCAGTACTTC.

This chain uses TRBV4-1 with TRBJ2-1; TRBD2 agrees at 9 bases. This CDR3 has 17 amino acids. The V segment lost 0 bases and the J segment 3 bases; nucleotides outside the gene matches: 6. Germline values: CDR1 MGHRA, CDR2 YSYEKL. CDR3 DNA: TGCGCCAGCAGCCAAGACCCCCGACTAGCGGTCTACAATGAGCAGTTCTTC. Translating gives CASSQDPRLAVYNEQFF.

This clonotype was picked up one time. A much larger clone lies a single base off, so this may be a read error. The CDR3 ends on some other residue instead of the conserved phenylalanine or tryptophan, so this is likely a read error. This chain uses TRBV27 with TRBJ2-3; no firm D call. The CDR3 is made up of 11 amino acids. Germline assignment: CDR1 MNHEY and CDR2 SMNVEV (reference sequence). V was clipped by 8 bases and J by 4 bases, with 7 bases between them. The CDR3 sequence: CASGPPDTQYL. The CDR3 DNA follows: TGTGCCAGCGGTCCTCCAGATACGCAGTATTTA.

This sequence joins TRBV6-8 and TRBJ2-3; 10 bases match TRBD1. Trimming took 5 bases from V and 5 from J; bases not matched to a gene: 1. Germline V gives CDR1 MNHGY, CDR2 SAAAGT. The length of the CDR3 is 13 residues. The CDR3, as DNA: TGTGCCAGCAGTGGACAGGGGGTAGATACGCAGTATTTT. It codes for CASSGQGVDTQYF.

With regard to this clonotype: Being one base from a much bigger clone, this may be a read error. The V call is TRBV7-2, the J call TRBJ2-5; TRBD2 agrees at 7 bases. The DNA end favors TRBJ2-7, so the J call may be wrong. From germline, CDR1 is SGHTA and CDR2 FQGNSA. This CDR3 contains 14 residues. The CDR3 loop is CASSISGGRYEQYF. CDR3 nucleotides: TGTGCCAGCAGCATATCGGGAGGACGGTACGAGCAGTACTTC.

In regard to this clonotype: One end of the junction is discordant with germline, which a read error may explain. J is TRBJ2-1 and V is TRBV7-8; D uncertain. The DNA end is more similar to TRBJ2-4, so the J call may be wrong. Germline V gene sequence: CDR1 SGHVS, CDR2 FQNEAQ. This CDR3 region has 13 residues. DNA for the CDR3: TGTGTCAGCAGCTTAACCCGGGAAAACATTCAGTACTTC. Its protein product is CVSSLTRENIQYF.